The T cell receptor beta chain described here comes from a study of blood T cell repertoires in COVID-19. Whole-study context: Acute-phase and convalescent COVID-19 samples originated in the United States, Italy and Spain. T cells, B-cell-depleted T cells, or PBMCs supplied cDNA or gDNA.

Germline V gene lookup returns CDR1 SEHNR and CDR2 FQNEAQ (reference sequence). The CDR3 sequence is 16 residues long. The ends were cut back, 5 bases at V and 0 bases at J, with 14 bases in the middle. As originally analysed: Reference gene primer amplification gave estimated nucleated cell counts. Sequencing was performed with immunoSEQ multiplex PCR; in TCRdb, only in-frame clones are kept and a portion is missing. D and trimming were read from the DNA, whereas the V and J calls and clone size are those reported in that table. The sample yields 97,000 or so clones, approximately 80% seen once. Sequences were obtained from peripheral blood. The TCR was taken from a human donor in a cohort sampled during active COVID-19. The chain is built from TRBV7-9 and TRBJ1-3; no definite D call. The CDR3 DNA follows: TGTGCCAGCAGCATGGGTCGTGCGGTCTCTGGAAACACCATATATTTT. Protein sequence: CASSMGRAVSGNTIYF. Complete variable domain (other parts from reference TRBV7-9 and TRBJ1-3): DTGVSQNPRHKITKRGQNVTFRCDPISEHNRLYWYRQTLGQGPEFLTYFQNEAQLEKSRLLSDRFSAERPKGSFSTLEIQRTEQGDSAMYLCASSMGRAVSGNTIYFGEGSWLTVV.